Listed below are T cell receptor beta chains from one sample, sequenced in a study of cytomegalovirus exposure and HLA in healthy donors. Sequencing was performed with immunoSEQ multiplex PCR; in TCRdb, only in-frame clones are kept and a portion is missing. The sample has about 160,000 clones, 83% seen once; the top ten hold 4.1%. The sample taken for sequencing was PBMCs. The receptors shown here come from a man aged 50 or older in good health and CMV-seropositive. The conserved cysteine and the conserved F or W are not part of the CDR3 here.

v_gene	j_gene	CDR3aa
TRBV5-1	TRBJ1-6	ASSAGGGNSPLH
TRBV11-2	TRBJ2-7	ASSLDWTYEQY
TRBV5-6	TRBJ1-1	ASSQDRGLPNTEAF
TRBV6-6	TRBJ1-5	ASSYSRAGETPQH
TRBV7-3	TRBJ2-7	ASSLTPASGRAYEQY
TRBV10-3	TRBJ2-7	AISIGTGGYEQY
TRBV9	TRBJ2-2	ASSVEGTGELF
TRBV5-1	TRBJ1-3	ASSLQGDNTIY
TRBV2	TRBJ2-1	ASSSGGSGEQF
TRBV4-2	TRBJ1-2	ASRGQGWGYT
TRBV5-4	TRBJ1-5	ASSLDGGSSNQPQH
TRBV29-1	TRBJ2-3	SAAKWDRVLFSVLPARTDTQY
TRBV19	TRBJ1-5	ASSMGSGNQPQH
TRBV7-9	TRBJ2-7	ASSLATSGSSYEQY
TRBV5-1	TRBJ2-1	ASSSRLAGVNEQF
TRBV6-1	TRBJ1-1	ASTKTGVDEAF
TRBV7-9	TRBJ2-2	ASSFTDRENTGELF
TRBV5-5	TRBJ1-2	ASSGGLGGYYGYT
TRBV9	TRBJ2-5	ASSTTGLETQY
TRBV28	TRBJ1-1	ASSPRTGGKNTEAF
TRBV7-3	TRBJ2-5	ASSLSAGQETQY
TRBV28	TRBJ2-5	ASRRQGPETQY
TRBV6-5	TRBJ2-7	ASSIGDTSYEQY
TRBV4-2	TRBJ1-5	ASSQAGQDQPQH
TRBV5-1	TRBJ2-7	ASSLEGQGGIGYEQY
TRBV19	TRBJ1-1	ASSITGGNTEAF
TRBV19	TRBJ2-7	ASSMTSGYEQY
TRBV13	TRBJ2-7	ASSILAGGHEQY
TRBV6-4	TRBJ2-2	ASSPNSGSAGELF
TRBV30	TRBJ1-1	AWSEQPNTEAF
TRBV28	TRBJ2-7	ASGTSGGPSYEQY
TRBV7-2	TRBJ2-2	ASSLTGNAGELF
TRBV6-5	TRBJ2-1	ASSHRDIYNEQF
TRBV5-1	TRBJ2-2	ASSLAGQNTGELF
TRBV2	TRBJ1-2	AIPGGYEYGYT
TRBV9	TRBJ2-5	ASSAPDSSETQY
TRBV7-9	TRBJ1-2	ASSLGQIDNYGYT
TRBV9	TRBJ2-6	ASSVGPGQGSSGANVLT
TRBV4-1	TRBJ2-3	ASTKTSGRPDTQY
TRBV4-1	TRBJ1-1	ASRAPNINTEAF
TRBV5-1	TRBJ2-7	ASSPDRGLREQY
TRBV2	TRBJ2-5	ASTGQIQETQY
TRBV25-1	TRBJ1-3	ASRETHSGNTIY
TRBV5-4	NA	ASSSADSHSYEQY
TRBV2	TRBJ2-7	ASNTPPGQNYEQY
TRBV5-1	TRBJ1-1	ASRTNRGTEAF
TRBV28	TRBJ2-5	ASGRETQY
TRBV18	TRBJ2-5	ASSPIDQETQY
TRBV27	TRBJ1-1	ASSPRPESTEAF
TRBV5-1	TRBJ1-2	ASSLTGYDYGYT
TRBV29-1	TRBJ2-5	SAILDWRTQY
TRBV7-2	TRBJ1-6	ASSLVGSPDSLH
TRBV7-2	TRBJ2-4	ASSLTLAKNIQY
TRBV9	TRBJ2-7	ASSPSAGSYEQY
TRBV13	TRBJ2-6	ASSSLAGGSSGANVLT